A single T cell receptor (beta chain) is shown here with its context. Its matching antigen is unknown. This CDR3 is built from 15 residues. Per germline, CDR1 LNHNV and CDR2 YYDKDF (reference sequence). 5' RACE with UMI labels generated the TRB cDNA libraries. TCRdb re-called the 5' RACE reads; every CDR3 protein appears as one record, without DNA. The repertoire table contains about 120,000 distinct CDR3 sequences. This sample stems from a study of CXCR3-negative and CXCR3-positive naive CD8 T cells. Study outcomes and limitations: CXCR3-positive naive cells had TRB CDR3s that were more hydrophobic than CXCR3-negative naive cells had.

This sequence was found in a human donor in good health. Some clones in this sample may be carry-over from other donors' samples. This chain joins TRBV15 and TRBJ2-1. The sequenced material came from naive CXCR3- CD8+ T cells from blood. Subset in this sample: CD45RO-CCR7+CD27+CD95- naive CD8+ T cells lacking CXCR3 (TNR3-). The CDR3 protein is CATSTSGRTYNEQFF.